Listed below are T cell receptor beta chains from one sample, sequenced in a study of siplizumab effects on memory and regulatory T cells. The table came from immunoSEQ multiplex PCR; TCRdb's copy has only in-frame clones and leaves some out. The sample has around 100,000 clones; about 94% are singletons. Sequenced material: non-Treg CD4+ T cells sorted from blood. These receptors all come from a human donor in good health. Both conserved end residues are part of each CDR3. The D gene is left open where the match is weak. Expanded clones are given a class, and other clones once, few, many or no size at all.

NA | TRBJ1-2 | NA | TRBV28 | CVTTDTNYGYTF | TGTGTCACGACGGATACCAACTATGGCTACACCTTC
TRBD2 | TRBJ2-2 | NA | TRBV5-1 | CASSLAGGYTGELFF | TGCGCCAGCAGCTTAGCGGGAGGGTACACCGGGGAGCTGTTTTTT
NA | TRBJ2-3 | NA | TRBV19 | CASSDPGPTGTDTQYF | TGTGCCAGTAGTGACCCCGGACCGACGGGCACAGATACGCAGTATTTT
TRBD2 | TRBJ2-1 | NA | TRBV10-1 | CASSVAGGPFYEQFF | TGCGCCAGCAGTGTCGCGGGAGGGCCCTTTTATGAGCAGTTCTTC
TRBD2 | TRBJ2-1 | NA | TRBV9 | CASSVGASGSHDNEQFF | TGTGCCAGCAGCGTAGGAGCTAGCGGGAGCCACGACAATGAGCAGTTCTTC
TRBD1 | TRBJ2-2 | once | TRBV5-6 | CASSFDRASGELFF | TGTGCCAGCAGCTTCGACAGGGCGTCGGGGGAGCTGTTTTTT
NA | TRBJ2-1 | NA | TRBV14 | CASSRLHNEQFF | TGTGCCAGCAGCCGGTTGCACAATGAGCAGTTCTTC
NA | TRBJ2-5 | NA | TRBV7-6 | CASSLEAVQETQYF | TGTGCCAGCAGCTTAGAGGCAGTCCAAGAGACCCAGTACTTC
NA | TRBJ2-5 | NA | TRBV2 | CASSGGWQETQYF | TGTGCCAGCAGTGGTGGTTGGCAGGAGACCCAGTACTTC
NA | TRBJ1-2 | NA | TRBV2 | CASRRGERYGYTF | TGTGCCAGCAGACGAGGGGAACGCTATGGCTACACCTTC
TRBD2 | TRBJ2-1 | NA | TRBV7-3 | CASSPRLAGYNEQFF | TGTGCCAGCAGCCCAAGACTAGCGGGTTACAATGAGCAGTTCTTC
NA | TRBJ1-1 | NA | TRBV29-1 | CSVENQGGTEAFF | TGCAGCGTTGAGAACCAGGGTGGCACTGAAGCTTTCTTT
NA | TRBJ1-4 | NA | TRBV4-1 | CASSPALQVEKLFF | TGCGCCAGCAGCCCAGCTCTCCAGGTCGAAAAACTGTTTTTT
NA | TRBJ1-2 | NA | TRBV2 | CASSERRDINYGYTF | TGTGCCAGCAGTGAAAGGCGGGACATCAACTATGGCTACACCTTC
NA | TRBJ1-3 | NA | TRBV7-7 | CASSQSTGRGNTIYF | TGTGCTAGCAGCCAATCGACAGGAAGGGGAAACACCATATATTTT
TRBD2 | TRBJ2-7 | NA | TRBV13 | CASSKNSGSSYEQYF | TGTGCCAGCAGTAAGAATAGCGGGAGCTCCTACGAGCAGTACTTC
TRBD1 | TRBJ2-1 | NA | TRBV6-5 | CASSYLRTGYPEQFF | TGTGCCAGCAGTTACCTCAGGACAGGGTATCCTGAGCAGTTCTTC
NA | TRBJ2-7 | NA | TRBV28 | CASRLGVGGTYEQYF | TGTGCCAGCAGGCTAGGGGTGGGGGGAACCTACGAGCAGTACTTC
NA | TRBJ2-5 | NA | TRBV7-9 | CASSPTQGIGAQETQYF | TGTGCCAGCAGCCCCACCCAGGGGATAGGGGCCCAAGAGACCCAGTACTTC
TRBD2 | TRBJ2-7 | NA | TRBV5-1 | CASSPRAGGLYEQYF | TGCGCCAGCAGCCCAAGAGCGGGAGGACTTTACGAGCAGTACTTC
NA | TRBJ2-3 | NA | TRBV2 | CASSWGTDTQYF | TGTGCCAGCAGTTGGGGGACAGATACGCAGTATTTT
NA | TRBJ2-5 | NA | TRBV11-2 | CASSLVGVAQYF | TGTGCCAGCAGCCTTGTGGGCGTAGCCCAGTACTTC
NA | TRBJ2-1 | NA | TRBV5-4 | CASRIGTLSYNEQFF | TGTGCCAGCAGGATTGGAACACTCTCCTACAATGAGCAGTTCTTC
NA | TRBJ2-3 | NA | TRBV5-1 | CASNGQGGTDTQYF | TGCGCCAGTAATGGGCAGGGAGGCACAGATACGCAGTATTTT
NA | TRBJ2-2 | few | TRBV10-3 | CAISESVGELFF | TGTGCCATCAGTGAGTCTGTCGGGGAGCTGTTTTTT
TRBD1 | TRBJ2-5 | NA | TRBV6-1 | CASRLTGALQETQYF | TGTGCCAGCAGGTTAACAGGGGCCCTCCAAGAGACCCAGTACTTC
TRBD1 | TRBJ2-7 | NA | TRBV6-5 | CASSYSGTGGSYEQYF | TGTGCCAGCAGTTACTCGGGGACAGGGGGCTCCTACGAGCAGTACTTC
NA | TRBJ2-2 | once | TRBV2 | CASSEDSTNTGELFF | TGTGCCAGCAGCGAAGACAGTACGAACACCGGGGAGCTGTTTTTT
TRBD2 | TRBJ2-5 | NA | TRBV10-3 | CAISALAGGQETQYF | TGTGCCATCAGTGCCCTAGCGGGAGGACAAGAGACCCAGTACTTC
NA | TRBJ2-7 | once | TRBV18 | CASSPRVDGRGIDEQYF | TGTGCCAGCTCACCAAGAGTAGACGGACGCGGAATCGACGAGCAGTACTTC
NA | TRBJ2-3 | NA | TRBV28 | CASSPTTPRTDTQYF | TGTGCCAGCAGTCCAACAACCCCCCGCACAGATACGCAGTATTTT
TRBD2 | TRBJ2-7 | NA | TRBV4-1 | CASSQVLTSGSYEQYF | TGCGCCAGCAGCCAAGTCTTGACTAGCGGCTCCTACGAGCAGTACTTC
NA | TRBJ2-7 | NA | TRBV9 | CASSVGPTSLTYEQYF | TGTGCCAGCAGCGTAGGGCCAACATCATTAACCTACGAGCAGTACTTC
NA | TRBJ1-1 | NA | TRBV7-8 | CASSPGHANTEAFF | TGTGCCAGCAGCCCCGGACACGCGAACACTGAAGCTTTCTTT
NA | TRBJ2-2 | NA | TRBV5-1 | CASRGLNTGELFF | TGCGCCAGCCGGGGACTTAACACCGGGGAGCTGTTTTTT
NA | TRBJ2-3 | NA | TRBV6-1 | CASSGLSSTDTQYF | TGTGCCAGCAGCGGACTATCTAGCACAGATACGCAGTATTTT
NA | TRBJ2-1 | NA | TRBV29-1 | CSGVRAGNSYNEQFF | TGCAGCGGGGTGCGGGCAGGCAATTCCTACAATGAGCAGTTCTTC
TRBD1 | TRBJ1-2 | NA | TRBV13 | CASSRTGPPDGYTF | TGTGCCAGCAGCCGGACAGGGCCACCCGATGGCTACACCTTC
TRBD1 | TRBJ1-4 | NA | TRBV27 | CASSPRQGWATNEKLFF | TGTGCCAGCAGTCCCCGACAGGGTTGGGCAACTAATGAAAAACTGTTTTTT
NA | TRBJ2-3 | NA | TRBV18 | CASSPPTEGPWYF | TGTGCCAGCTCGCCTCCTACGGAGGGGCCATGGTATTTT
NA | TRBJ2-2 | NA | TRBV19 | CASTQTSWATGELFF | TGTGCCAGTACCCAGACATCCTGGGCTACCGGGGAGCTGTTTTTT
NA | TRBJ1-1 | NA | TRBV5-1 | CASSPDGDEAFF | TGCGCCAGCAGCCCGGACGGTGATGAAGCTTTCTTT
NA | TRBJ2-1 | NA | TRBV10-1 | CASSAVGASSHEQFF | TGCGCCAGCAGTGCTGTGGGGGCTAGCAGCCATGAGCAGTTCTTC
NA | TRBJ2-1 | NA | TRBV12-1 | CASSSWTSGSAPYNEQFF | TGTGCCAGCAGCTCATGGACTAGCGGGAGTGCCCCCTACAATGAGCAGTTCTTC
NA | TRBJ1-5 | NA | TRBV27 | CASSPRYNQPQHF | TGTGCCAGCAGTCCACGGTACAATCAGCCCCAGCATTTT
NA | TRBJ2-5 | NA | TRBV5-1 | CASSLYSQETQYF | TGCGCCAGCAGCTTATACAGCCAAGAGACCCAGTACTTC
NA | TRBJ2-7 | once | TRBV10-3 | CAISGGSGGGYEQYF | TGTGCCATCAGTGGTGGAAGCGGAGGAGGGTACGAGCAGTACTTC
NA | TRBJ2-3 | NA | TRBV12-2 | CASRLAGLAGGTDTQYF | TGTGCAAGTCGCTTAGCGGGGCTAGCGGGAGGCACAGATACGCAGTATTTT
TRBD2 | TRBJ2-1 | NA | TRBV2 | CASKGREGNNEQFF | TGTGCCAGTAAGGGGCGGGAGGGTAACAATGAGCAGTTCTTC